Sequencing of this T cell receptor (beta chain) was carried out in a study of beta chain features in type 1 diabetes. Broader study findings: Shorter TCRB CDR3s, moderately but significantly so, were found in Type 1 diabetes patients in all four CD4+ subsets.

TCRB transcripts that were expressed got sequenced, as all of the isolated RNA had been reverse transcribed. Method: immunoSEQ multiplex PCR; TCRdb's copy keeps in-frame clones and lacks some. Among just over 15,000 clones listed, over 55% were seen once. With respect to this clone: Its specificity is not known.

V lost 2 bases to trimming and J lost 5 bases, with 16 bases between them. The germline CDR1 and CDR2 sequences are MNHNY and SVGAGI (reference sequence). The CDR3 has 15 amino acids. This receptor was taken from a man aged 25-40 years with type 1 diabetes. This rearrangement joins TRBV6-6 to TRBJ2-7, with D tentatively TRBD2 (6 bases). The sequenced sample consisted of Tregs from blood. The CDR3 here is CASSYGGGMGDEQYF. Here the CDR3 DNA reads TGTGCCAGCAGTTACGGCGGCGGGATGGGAGACGAGCAGTACTTC.